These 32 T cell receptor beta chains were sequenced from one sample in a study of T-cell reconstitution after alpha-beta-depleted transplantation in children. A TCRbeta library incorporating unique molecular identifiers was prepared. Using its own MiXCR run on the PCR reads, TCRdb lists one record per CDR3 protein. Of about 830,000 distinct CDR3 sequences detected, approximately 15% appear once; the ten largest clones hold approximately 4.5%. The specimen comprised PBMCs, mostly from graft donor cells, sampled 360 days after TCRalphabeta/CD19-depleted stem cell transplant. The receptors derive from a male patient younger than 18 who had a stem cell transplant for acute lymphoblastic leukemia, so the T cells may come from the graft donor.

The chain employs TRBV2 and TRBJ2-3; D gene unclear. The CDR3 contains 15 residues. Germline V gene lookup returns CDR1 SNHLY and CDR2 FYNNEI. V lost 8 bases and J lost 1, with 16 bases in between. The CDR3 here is CASGVGRTGTDTQYF. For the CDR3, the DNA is TGTGCCAGCGGAGTTGGCAGGACCGGCACAGATACGCAGTATTTT.

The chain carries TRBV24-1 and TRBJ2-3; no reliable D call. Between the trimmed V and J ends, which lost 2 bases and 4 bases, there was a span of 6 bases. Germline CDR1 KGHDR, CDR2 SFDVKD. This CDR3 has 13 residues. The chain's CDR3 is CATSDSPADTQYF. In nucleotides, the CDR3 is TGTGCCACCAGTGATTCGCCAGCAGATACGCAGTATTTT.

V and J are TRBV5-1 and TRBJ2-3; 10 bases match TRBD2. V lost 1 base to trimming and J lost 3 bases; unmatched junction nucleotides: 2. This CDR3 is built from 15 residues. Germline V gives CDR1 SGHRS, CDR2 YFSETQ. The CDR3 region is CASSLPSGRTDTQYF. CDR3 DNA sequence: TGCGCCAGCAGCTTGCCTAGCGGGAGAACAGATACGCAGTATTTT.

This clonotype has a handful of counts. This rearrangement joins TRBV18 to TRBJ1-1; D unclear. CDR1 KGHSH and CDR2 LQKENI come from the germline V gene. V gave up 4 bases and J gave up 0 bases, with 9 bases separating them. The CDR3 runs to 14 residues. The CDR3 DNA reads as TGTGCCAGCTCACTCTCTACCCTGAACACTGAAGCTTTCTTT. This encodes CASSLSTLNTEAFF.

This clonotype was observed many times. For the CDR3, the DNA is TGCGCCAGCAGCTTCGGCAGGCTGAACACTGAAGCTTTCTTT. Translation gives CASSFGRLNTEAFF. The chain is built from TRBV5-1 and TRBJ1-1; no clear D. CDR3 length: 14 residues. Germline V gene sequence: CDR1 SGHRS, CDR2 YFSETQ. V lost 2 bases and J 0 bases, leaving 8 bases between the germline ends.

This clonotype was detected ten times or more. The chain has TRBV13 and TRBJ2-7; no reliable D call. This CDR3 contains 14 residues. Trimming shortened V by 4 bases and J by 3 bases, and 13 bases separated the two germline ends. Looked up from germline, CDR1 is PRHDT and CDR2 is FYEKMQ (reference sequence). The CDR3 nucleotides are TGTGCCAGCAGCTATAACGGGCGTTACTACGAGCAGTACTTC. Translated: CASSYNGRYYEQYF.

CDR3 DNA: TGCGCCAGCAGCTTCCCCGGGACTAGCGGCGCCGGGGAGCTGTTTTTT. Translation: CASSFPGTSGAGELFF. V and J are TRBV5-1 and TRBJ2-2; 11 bases match TRBD2. Per the germline V gene, CDR1 is SGHRS and CDR2 is YFSETQ. CDR3 length: 16 amino acids. V was pared by 2 bases and J by 6 bases, with 6 bases of the junction left unmatched. The whole variable domain, filled in from reference TRBV5-1 and TRBJ2-2, reads KAGVTQTPRYLIKTRGQQVTLSCSPISGHRSVSWYQQTPGQGLQFLFEYFSETQRNKGNFPGRFSGRQFSNSRSEMNVSTLELGDSALYLCASSFPGTSGAGELFFGEGSRLTVL.

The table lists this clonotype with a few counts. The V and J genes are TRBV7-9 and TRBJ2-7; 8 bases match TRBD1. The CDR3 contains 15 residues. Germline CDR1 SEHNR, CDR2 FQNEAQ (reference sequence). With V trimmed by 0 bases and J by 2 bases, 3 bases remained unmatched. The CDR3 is CASSLAQGATYEQYF. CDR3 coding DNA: TGTGCCAGCAGCTTAGCCCAGGGGGCGACCTACGAGCAGTACTTC.

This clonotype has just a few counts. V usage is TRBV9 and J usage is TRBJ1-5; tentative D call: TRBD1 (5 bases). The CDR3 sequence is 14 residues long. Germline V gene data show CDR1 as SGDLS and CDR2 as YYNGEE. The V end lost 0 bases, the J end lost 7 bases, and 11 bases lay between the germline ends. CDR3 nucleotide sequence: TGTGCCAGCAGCGTAGGTGCAGGGAGACAGCCCCAGCATTTT. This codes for CASSVGAGRQPQHF.

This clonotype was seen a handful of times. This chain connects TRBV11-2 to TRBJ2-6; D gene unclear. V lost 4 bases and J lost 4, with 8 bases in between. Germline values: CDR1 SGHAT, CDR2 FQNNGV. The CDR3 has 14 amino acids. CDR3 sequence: CASSWLRGANVLTF. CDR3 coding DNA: TGTGCCAGCAGCTGGCTTCGGGGGGCCAACGTCCTGACTTTC.

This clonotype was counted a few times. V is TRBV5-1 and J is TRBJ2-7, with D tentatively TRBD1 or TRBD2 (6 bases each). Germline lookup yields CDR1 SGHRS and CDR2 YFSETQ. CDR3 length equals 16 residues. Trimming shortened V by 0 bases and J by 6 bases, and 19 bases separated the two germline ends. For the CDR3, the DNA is TGCGCCAGCAGCTTGGAGGGGGGAGAGCCATTGTTCGAGCAGTACTTC. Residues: CASSLEGGEPLFEQYF.

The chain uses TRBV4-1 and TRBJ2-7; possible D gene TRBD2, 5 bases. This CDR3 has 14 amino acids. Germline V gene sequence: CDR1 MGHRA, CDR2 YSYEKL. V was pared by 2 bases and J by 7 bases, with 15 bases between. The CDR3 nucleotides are TGCGCCAGCAGCCAACGGGTCGTCTCGGGAGAGCAGTACTTC. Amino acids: CASSQRVVSGEQYF.

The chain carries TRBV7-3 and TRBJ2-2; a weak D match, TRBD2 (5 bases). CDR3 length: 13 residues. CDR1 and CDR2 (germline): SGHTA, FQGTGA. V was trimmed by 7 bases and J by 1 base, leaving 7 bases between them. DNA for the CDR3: TGTGCCAGCAAGAGCGGGAACACCGGGGAGCTGTTTTTT. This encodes CASKSGNTGELFF.

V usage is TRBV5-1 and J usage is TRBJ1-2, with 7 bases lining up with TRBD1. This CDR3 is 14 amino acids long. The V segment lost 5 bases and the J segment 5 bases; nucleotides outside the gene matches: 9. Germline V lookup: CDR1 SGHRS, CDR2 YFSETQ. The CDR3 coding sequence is TGCGCCAGCAGGCCTGACAGGGCTCGGTATGGCTACACCTTC. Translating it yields CASRPDRARYGYTF.

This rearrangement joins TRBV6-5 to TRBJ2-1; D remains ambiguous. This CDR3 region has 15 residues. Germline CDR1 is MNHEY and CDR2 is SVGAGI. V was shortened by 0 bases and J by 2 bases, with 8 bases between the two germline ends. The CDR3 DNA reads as TGTGCCAGCAGTTACTCAGGGCAGCCCTACAATGAGCAGTTCTTC. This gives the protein CASSYSGQPYNEQFF.

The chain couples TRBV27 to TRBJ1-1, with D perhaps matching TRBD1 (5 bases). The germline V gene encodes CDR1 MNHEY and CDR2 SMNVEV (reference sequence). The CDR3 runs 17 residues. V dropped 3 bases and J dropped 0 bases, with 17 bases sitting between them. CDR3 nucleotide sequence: TGTGCCAGCAGTTTTGCTGGGACGCCTATCATGAACACTGAAGCTTTCTTT. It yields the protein CASSFAGTPIMNTEAFF.

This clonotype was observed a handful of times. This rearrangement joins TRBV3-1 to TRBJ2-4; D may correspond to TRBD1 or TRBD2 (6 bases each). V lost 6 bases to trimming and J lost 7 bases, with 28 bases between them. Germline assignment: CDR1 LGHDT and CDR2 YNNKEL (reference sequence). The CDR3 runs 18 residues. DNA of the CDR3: TGTGCCAGCAGTCCAACCCTTCTTGCGGGCCGAGGGGGGAACATTCAGTACTTC. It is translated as CASSPTLLAGRGGNIQYF.

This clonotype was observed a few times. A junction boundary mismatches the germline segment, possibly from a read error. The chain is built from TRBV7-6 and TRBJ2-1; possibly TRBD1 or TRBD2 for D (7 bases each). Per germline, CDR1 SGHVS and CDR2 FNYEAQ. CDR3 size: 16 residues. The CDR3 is CASSPARGGSNNEQFF. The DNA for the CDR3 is TGTGCCAGCAGCCCAGCCAGGGGGGGCTCCAACAATGAGCAGTTCTTC.

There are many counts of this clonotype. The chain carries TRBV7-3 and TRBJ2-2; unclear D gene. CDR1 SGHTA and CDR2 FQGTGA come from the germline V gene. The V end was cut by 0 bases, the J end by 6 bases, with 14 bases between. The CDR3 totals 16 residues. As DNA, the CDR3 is TGTGCCAGCAGCTTAACACCTGGATTTATCCCCGGGGAGCTGTTTTTT. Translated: CASSLTPGFIPGELFF.

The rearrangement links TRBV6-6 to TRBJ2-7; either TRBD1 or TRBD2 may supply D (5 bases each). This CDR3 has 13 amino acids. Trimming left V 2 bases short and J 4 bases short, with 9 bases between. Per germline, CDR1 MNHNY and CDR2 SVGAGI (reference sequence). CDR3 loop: CASSYDEGYEQYF. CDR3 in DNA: TGTGCCAGCAGTTACGATGAGGGGTACGAGCAGTACTTC.

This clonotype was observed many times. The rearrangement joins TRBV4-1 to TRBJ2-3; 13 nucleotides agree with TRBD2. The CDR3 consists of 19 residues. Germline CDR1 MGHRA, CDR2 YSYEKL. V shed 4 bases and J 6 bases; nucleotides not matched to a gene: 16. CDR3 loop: CASSPPGLAGEVSKDTQYF. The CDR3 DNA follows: TGCGCCAGCAGCCCCCCCGGACTAGCGGGAGAAGTCAGTAAGGATACGCAGTATTTT.

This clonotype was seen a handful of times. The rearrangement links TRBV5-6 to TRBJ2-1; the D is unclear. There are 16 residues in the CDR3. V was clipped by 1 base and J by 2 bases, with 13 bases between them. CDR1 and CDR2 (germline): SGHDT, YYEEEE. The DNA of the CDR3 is TGTGCCAGCAGCTTGAATCGGCAGGTACCCTACAATGAGCAGTTCTTC. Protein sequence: CASSLNRQVPYNEQFF.

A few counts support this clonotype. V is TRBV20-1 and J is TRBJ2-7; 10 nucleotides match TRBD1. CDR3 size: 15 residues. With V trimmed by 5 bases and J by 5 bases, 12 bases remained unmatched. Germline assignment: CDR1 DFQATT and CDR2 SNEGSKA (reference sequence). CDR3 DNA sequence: TGCAGTGCTCCTCATCCGGGACAGGGGAGGAACGAGCAGTACTTC. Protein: CSAPHPGQGRNEQYF.

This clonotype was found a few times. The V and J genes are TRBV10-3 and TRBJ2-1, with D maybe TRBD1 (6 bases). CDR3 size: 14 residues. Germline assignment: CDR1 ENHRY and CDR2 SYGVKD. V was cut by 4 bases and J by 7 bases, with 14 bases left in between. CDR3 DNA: TGTGCCATCAGTGGGGGCAGGGGTATGAATGAGCAGTTCTTC. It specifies CAISGGRGMNEQFF.

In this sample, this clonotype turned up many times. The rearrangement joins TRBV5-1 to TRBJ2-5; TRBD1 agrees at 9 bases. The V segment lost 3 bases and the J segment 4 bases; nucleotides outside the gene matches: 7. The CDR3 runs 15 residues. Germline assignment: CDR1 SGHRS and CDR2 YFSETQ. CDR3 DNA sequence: TGCGCCAGCAGCTGGGGACAGGGAAGATTAGAGACCCAGTACTTC. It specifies CASSWGQGRLETQYF.

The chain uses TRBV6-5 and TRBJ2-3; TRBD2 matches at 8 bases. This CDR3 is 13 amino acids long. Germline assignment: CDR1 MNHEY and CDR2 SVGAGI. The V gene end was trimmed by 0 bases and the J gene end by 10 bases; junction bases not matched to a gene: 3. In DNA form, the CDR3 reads TGTGCCAGCAGTTACTCTGCGGGAGGAGCGCAGTATTTT. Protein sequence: CASSYSAGGAQYF.

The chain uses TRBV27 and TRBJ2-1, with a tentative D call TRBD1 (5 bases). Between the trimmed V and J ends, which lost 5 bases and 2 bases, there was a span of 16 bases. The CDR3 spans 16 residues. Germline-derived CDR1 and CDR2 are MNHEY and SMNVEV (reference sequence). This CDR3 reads CASSPPRRATYNEQFF. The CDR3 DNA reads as TGTGCCAGCAGTCCCCCCCGCAGGGCTACCTACAATGAGCAGTTCTTC.

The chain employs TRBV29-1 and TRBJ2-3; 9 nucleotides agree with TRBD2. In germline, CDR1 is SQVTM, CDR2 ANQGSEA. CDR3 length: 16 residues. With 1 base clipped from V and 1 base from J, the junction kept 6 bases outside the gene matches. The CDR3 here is CSVEVTSGTRTDTQYF. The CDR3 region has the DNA TGCAGCGTTGAAGTGACTAGCGGTACACGCACAGATACGCAGTATTTT.

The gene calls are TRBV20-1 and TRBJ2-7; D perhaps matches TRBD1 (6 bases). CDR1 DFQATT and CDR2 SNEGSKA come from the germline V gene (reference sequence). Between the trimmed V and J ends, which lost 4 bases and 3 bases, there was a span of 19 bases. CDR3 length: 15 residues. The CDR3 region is CSAITGSVDIYEQYF. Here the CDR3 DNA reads TGCAGTGCTATTACAGGGTCTGTGGATATCTACGAGCAGTACTTC.

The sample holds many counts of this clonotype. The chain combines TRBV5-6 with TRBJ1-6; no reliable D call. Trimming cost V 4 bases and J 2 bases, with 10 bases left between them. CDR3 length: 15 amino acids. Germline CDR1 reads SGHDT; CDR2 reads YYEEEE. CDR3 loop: CASSPWRAYNSPLHF. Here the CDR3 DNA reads TGTGCCAGCAGCCCCTGGAGGGCCTATAATTCACCCCTCCACTTT.

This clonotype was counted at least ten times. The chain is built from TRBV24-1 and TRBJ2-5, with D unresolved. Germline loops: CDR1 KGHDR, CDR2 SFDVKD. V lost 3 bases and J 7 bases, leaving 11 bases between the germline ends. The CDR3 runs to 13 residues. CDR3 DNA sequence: TGTGCCACCAGTGATCTCAGGTCCAGGACCCAGTACTTC. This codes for CATSDLRSRTQYF.

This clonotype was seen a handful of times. As DNA, the CDR3 is TGTGCCAGCAGCCAAACGTACAGGGAGGAGACCCAGTACTTC. As protein: CASSQTYREETQYF. V usage is TRBV3-1 and J usage is TRBJ2-5; D perhaps matches TRBD1 (6 bases). Looked up from germline, CDR1 is LGHDT and CDR2 is YNNKEL (reference sequence). V shed 2 bases and J shed 5 bases, with 12 bases lying between them. There are 14 residues in the CDR3.